This TCR beta chain emerged from a study of cytotoxic CD8 clonotypes in ibrutinib-treated CLL. The assay was immunoSEQ multiplex PCR, and TCRdb's table has in-frame clones only and misses some. In the table there are about 300,000 clones, approximately 76% of which are singletons. Germline V lookup: CDR1 SNHLY, CDR2 FYNNEI. The V end lost 8 bases, the J end lost 5 bases, and 9 bases lay between the germline ends. The CDR3 is 11 amino acids. This receptor was obtained from a human donor with chronic lymphocytic leukemia. V gene TRBV2 combines with J gene TRBJ2-5; no definite D call. Sample: PBMCs, taken at disease progression, from a patient treated with ibrutinib. The CDR3 sequence is CASFTWETQYF. The DNA for the CDR3 is TGTGCCAGCTTTACCTGGGAGACCCAGTACTTC.